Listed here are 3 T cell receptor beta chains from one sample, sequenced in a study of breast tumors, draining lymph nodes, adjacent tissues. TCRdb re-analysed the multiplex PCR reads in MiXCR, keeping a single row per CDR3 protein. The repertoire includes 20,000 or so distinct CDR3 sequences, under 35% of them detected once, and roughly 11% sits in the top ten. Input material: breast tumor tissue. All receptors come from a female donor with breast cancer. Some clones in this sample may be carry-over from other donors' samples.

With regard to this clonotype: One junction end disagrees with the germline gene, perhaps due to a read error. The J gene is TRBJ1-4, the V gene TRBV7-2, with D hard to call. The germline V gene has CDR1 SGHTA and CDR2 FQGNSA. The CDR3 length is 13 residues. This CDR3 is CASSPRINEKLVF. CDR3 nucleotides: TGTGCCAGCAGCCCCAGGATCAATGAGAAACTGGTTTTT.

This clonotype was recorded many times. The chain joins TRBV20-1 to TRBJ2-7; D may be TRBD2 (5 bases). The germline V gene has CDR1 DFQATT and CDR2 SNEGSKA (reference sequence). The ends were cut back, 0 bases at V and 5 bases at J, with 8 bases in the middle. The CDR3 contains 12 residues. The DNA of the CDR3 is TGCAGTGCTAGAGACCTAGCTAACGAGCAGTACTTC. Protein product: CSARDLANEQYF.

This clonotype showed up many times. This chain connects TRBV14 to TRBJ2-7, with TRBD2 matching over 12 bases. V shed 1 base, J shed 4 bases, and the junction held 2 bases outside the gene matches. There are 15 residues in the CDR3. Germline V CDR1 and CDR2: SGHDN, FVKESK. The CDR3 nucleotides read TGTGCCAGCAGCCAAGGACTAGCGGGAGTGTACGAGCAGTACTTC. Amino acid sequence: CASSQGLAGVYEQYF.